A single sample gave rise to the 32 T cell receptor beta chains below, sequenced in a study of post-analysis software for immune sequencing data. General study results and limits: The study found TRBV5-6, TRBV5-1 and TRBV20-1 among about five TRBV segments more frequent in patients than controls.

Incorporated into the TCR beta cDNA libraries were unique molecular identifiers, which served to reduce PCR and sequencing biases. TCRdb analysed the PCR reads with MiXCR anew, one entry per CDR3 protein. The sample lists around 200,000 distinct CDR3 sequences; 29% were seen once. Antigens for these TCRs are unknown. Specimen: blood. All receptors derive from a girl between 2 and 17 years old with multiple sclerosis.

In its sample, this clonotype was seen many times. This chain joins TRBV20-1 and TRBJ2-7; perhaps TRBD1 as D (6 bases). From germline, CDR1 is DFQATT and CDR2 SNEGSKA (reference sequence). V was pared by 1 base and J by 3 bases, with 7 bases between. The CDR3 consists of 12 residues. CDR3 DNA sequence: TGCAGTGCTAGAGTACAGGGCTACGAGCAGTACTTC. Residues: CSARVQGYEQYF.

This clonotype was counted between two and nine times. The chain has TRBV3-1 and TRBJ2-3; TRBD2 aligns across 9 bases. Germline V gene lookup returns CDR1 LGHDT and CDR2 YNNKEL (reference sequence). V shed 2 bases, J shed 2 bases, and the junction held 11 bases outside the gene matches. CDR3 length: 18 amino acids. In DNA, the CDR3 is TGTGCCAGCAGCCAAAGAAAGACAGCGGGGGGCCTCACAGATACGCAGTATTTT. Protein: CASSQRKTAGGLTDTQYF.

This clonotype has at least ten counts. This chain joins TRBV29-1 and TRBJ2-7; TRBD2 aligns across 13 bases. The germline CDR1 and CDR2 sequences are SQVTM and ANQGSEA. The CDR3 totals 16 residues. The trim removed 2 bases at V and 7 bases at J, leaving 11 bases unmatched. The CDR3 loop reads CSVELRTSGSLREQYF. As DNA, the CDR3 is TGCAGCGTTGAATTGAGGACTAGCGGGAGTTTAAGGGAGCAGTACTTC.

This clonotype showed up just a few times. The V and J genes are TRBV28 and TRBJ2-5, with a tentative D call TRBD1 (6 bases). The J call could be wrong; TRBJ2-7 is a better fit for the DNA end. Germline-derived CDR1 and CDR2 are MDHEN and SYDVKM. There are 14 residues in the CDR3. In DNA form, the CDR3 reads TGTGCCAGCAGTTTATTGGGGGCCCTGGGCGAGCAGTACTTC. Its protein product is CASSLLGALGEQYF.

Points on this clonotype: This may come from a read error, since a much larger clone is one base off. The V gene is TRBV27, the J gene TRBJ2-5; 10 bases match TRBD1. CDR3 length: 16 amino acids. The germline gives CDR1 MNHEY, CDR2 SMNVEV (reference sequence). CDR3 DNA: TGTGCCAACAGTCTCCGACAGGGGGCCTACCAAGAGACCCAGTACTTC. It is translated as CANSLRQGAYQETQYF.

This clonotype was recorded many times. This chain connects TRBV10-2 to TRBJ2-7; 7 positions match TRBD1. The CDR3 has 12 amino acids. V shed 8 bases and J 1 base; nucleotides not matched to a gene: 2. Germline V gene sequence: CDR1 WSHSY, CDR2 SAAADI. The CDR3 coding sequence is TGCGCCAGCGGGGGACAGTCCTACGAGCAGTACTTC. It yields the protein CASGGQSYEQYF.

The chain employs TRBV5-1 and TRBJ2-4; D unclear. The CDR3 contains 14 residues. CDR1 SGHRS and CDR2 YFSETQ come from the germline V gene. V lost 0 bases to trimming and J lost 0 bases, with 4 bases between them. CDR3 sequence reads: CASSLGVAKNIQYF. Written as DNA, the CDR3 is TGCGCCAGCAGCTTGGGGGTAGCCAAAAACATTCAGTACTTC.

This clonotype was observed many times. CDR3 sequence: CRGRGAYQETQYF. The CDR3, as DNA: TGCCGAGGGCGGGGGGCCTACCAAGAGACCCAGTACTTC. The V gene is TRBV29-1, the J gene TRBJ2-5, with 8 positions matching TRBD2. The CDR3 totals 13 residues. Germline assignment: CDR1 SQVTM and CDR2 ANQGSEA.

This clonotype has a handful of counts. V usage is TRBV3-1 and J usage is TRBJ1-1; D is uncertain. This CDR3 comprises 9 residues. The ends were cut back, 5 bases at V and 7 bases at J, with 2 bases in the middle. Germline-derived CDR1 and CDR2 are LGHDT and YNNKEL (reference sequence). The CDR3 loop is CASSYEAFF. As DNA, the CDR3 is TGTGCCAGCAGCTATGAAGCTTTCTTT.

The rearrangement joins TRBV20-1 to TRBJ2-7; D gene uncertain. The end of the DNA fits TRBJ2-5 better, so the J call may be wrong. Germline CDR1 and CDR2: DFQATT and SNEGSKA (reference sequence). This CDR3 contains 11 residues. The CDR3 DNA reads as TGCAGTTTTTCTAGGGAAGAGACCCAGTACTTC. This codes for CSFSREETQYF.

The gene calls are TRBV29-1 and TRBJ2-1; 9 bases are a match to TRBD2. Germline lookup yields CDR1 SQVTM and CDR2 ANQGSEA. J gave up 0 bases and V 4 bases, and 13 bases lay outside the gene matches. The CDR3 extends over 18 amino acids. CDR3 protein: CSVGREAGGTGSYNEQFF. The CDR3 DNA sequence: TGCAGCGTTGGTCGGGAAGCGGGAGGTACGGGCTCCTACAATGAGCAGTTCTTC.

This clonotype was counted a few times. The rearrangement uses TRBV9 and TRBJ2-1; TRBD1 matches 8 bases. Germline trimming cut 2 bases from V and 4 bases from J; bases unmatched to any gene: 2. This CDR3 is 14 amino acids long. Germline V lookup: CDR1 SGDLS, CDR2 YYNGEE. Written as DNA, the CDR3 is TGTGCCAGCAGCGTGGGGACAGGATACAATGAGCAGTTCTTC. Translation: CASSVGTGYNEQFF.

Notes on this clonotype: Being one base from a much bigger clone, this may be a read error. The V and J genes are TRBV20-1 and TRBJ2-5, with D perhaps matching TRBD2 (5 bases). The CDR3 is 14 residues long. Germline V gene sequence: CDR1 DFQATT, CDR2 SNEGSKA (reference sequence). V lost 6 bases to trimming and J lost 0 bases, with 14 bases between them. This chain's CDR3 is CSAANQEDQETQYF. CDR3 coding DNA: TGCAGTGCCGCCAATCAGGAGGACCAAGAGACCCAGTACTTC.

The gene calls are TRBV5-4 and TRBJ2-7; D is undetermined. Between the trimmed V and J ends, which lost 2 bases and 5 bases, there was a span of 8 bases. Germline V CDR1 and CDR2: SGHNT, YYREEE (reference sequence). The CDR3 spans 12 residues. CDR3 DNA sequence: TGTGCCAGCAGCTTAGCACACCACGAGCAGTACTTC. Translated: CASSLAHHEQYF.

In regard to this clonotype: A much larger clone differs by one base, so this may be a read error. The chain combines TRBV7-6 with TRBJ2-7; perhaps TRBD1 as D (6 bases). There are 12 residues in the CDR3. In germline, CDR1 is SGHVS, CDR2 FNYEAQ. CDR3 nucleotides: TGTGCCCGCAGCGCACAGGGTTTTGCGCAGTACTTC. Encoded protein: CARSAQGFAQYF. The full variable domain, rest sourced from reference TRBV7-6 and TRBJ2-7, is GAGVSQSPRYKVTKRGQDVALRCDPISGHVSLYWYRQALGQGPEFLTYFNYEAQQDKSGLPNDRFSAERPEGSISTLTIQRTEQRDSAMYRCARSAQGFAQYFGPGTRLTVT.

The CDR3 bases are TGTGCCAGCAGTAGAGGGGCCACAGATACGCAGTATTTT. Protein: CASSRGATDTQYF. The rearrangement links TRBV25-1 to TRBJ2-3, with D perhaps assigned TRBD1 or TRBD2 (5 bases each). Per germline, CDR1 MGHDK and CDR2 SYGVNS. Trimming pared 5 bases from V and 2 bases from J, leaving 8 bases between. CDR3 length: 13 amino acids.

The V and J genes are TRBV28 and TRBJ2-7; 8 nucleotides line up with TRBD1. V lost 3 bases and J lost 2; bases outside the gene matches: 3. In germline, CDR1 is MDHEN, CDR2 SYDVKM. This CDR3 is 14 amino acids long. CDR3 protein: CASSLAGQAYEQYF. The DNA for the CDR3 is TGTGCCAGCAGTTTGGCGGGACAGGCCTACGAGCAGTACTTC.

This CDR3 reads CASSLGTGKNNEQFF. For the CDR3, the DNA is TGTGCCAGCAGCTTAGGGACAGGGAAGAACAATGAGCAGTTCTTC. This chain links TRBV13 with TRBJ2-1; TRBD1 aligns across 7 bases. Germline V CDR1 and CDR2: PRHDT, FYEKMQ (reference sequence). The CDR3 is 15 residues long. V was clipped by 0 bases and J by 5 bases; unmatched bases: 4.

The chain combines TRBV18 with TRBJ2-3, with 7 positions matching TRBD2. The germline CDR1 and CDR2 sequences are KGHSH and LQKENI. V shed 10 bases, J shed 5 bases, and the junction held 15 bases outside the gene matches. This CDR3 has 15 amino acids. The CDR3 is CATTRLAGVIDTQYF. Written as DNA, the CDR3 is TGTGCCACCACCAGACTAGCAGGAGTCATAGATACGCAGTATTTT.

The CDR3 nucleotides are TGCAGTGCTAGAGATGGGACAGGGGGAATGGAAAAACTGTTTTTT. Translation: CSARDGTGGMEKLFF. The genes are TRBV20-1 and TRBJ1-4, with 11 bases lining up with TRBD1. The germline gives CDR1 DFQATT, CDR2 SNEGSKA (reference sequence). The V segment lost 0 bases and the J segment 8 bases; nucleotides outside the gene matches: 5. This CDR3 is built from 15 residues.

There are many counts of this clonotype. The V gene is TRBV11-2, the J gene TRBJ2-7; 12 bases fit TRBD1. J gave up 5 bases and V 2 bases, and 19 bases lay outside the gene matches. CDR1 SGHAT and CDR2 FQNNGV come from the germline V gene. The CDR3 contains 20 residues. For the CDR3, the DNA is TGTGCCAGCAGCTTACACCGGGGTCGCCAGGGACAGGGGGCAACAGACGAGCAGTACTTC. This encodes CASSLHRGRQGQGATDEQYF.

Here the CDR3 reads CSATGTDAYEQYF. The CDR3 region has the DNA TGCAGTGCTACCGGGACCGACGCCTACGAGCAGTACTTC. This rearrangement joins TRBV20-1 to TRBJ2-4; D is tentatively TRBD1 or TRBD2 (5 bases each). Gene TRBJ2-7 matches the end of the DNA better, so the J call may be wrong. This CDR3 has 13 amino acids. Looked up from germline, CDR1 is DFQATT and CDR2 is SNEGSKA (reference sequence).

This clonotype was seen only a few times. The V and J genes are TRBV20-1 and TRBJ1-2; D is unresolved. Germline V gene sequence: CDR1 DFQATT, CDR2 SNEGSKA (reference sequence). Between the trimmed V and J ends, which lost 0 bases and 2 bases, there was a span of 10 bases. The CDR3 length is 14 residues. The CDR3 nucleotides are TGCAGTGCTAGAGAGGGCACCCTAAACTATGGCTACACCTTC. Its translation: CSAREGTLNYGYTF.

The chain joins TRBV4-2 to TRBJ2-2; D is unclear. CDR3 size: 14 residues. The germline gives CDR1 LGHNA, CDR2 YNFKEQ. V lost 0 bases to trimming and J lost 10 bases, with 12 bases between them. The CDR3 loop reads CASSQDRTSMELFF. The CDR3 coding sequence is TGTGCCAGCAGCCAAGATCGGACGTCGATGGAGCTGTTTTTT.

This clonotype was observed at least ten times. This chain links TRBV20-1 with TRBJ2-3; D gene unclear. The V gene lost 1 base and the J gene lost 2 bases, with 22 bases spanning the gap. Germline-derived CDR1 and CDR2 are DFQATT and SNEGSKA (reference sequence). The CDR3 spans 18 residues. The CDR3, as DNA: TGCAGTGCTAGAGCGCAGCGCCGGAACCCTCGAACCACAGATACGCAGTATTTT. Protein sequence: CSARAQRRNPRTTDTQYF.

This clonotype was seen only once. V gene TRBV25-1 combines with J gene TRBJ2-7; TRBD1 agrees at 8 bases. Germline loops: CDR1 MGHDK, CDR2 SYGVNS. This CDR3 spans 12 amino acids. Trimming took 4 bases from V and 6 from J; bases not matched to a gene: 2. This CDR3 reads CASSVGTGEQYF. The CDR3 DNA reads as TGTGCCAGCAGTGTTGGGACAGGCGAGCAGTACTTC.

This sequence joins TRBV12-3 or TRBV12-4 and TRBJ1-5; 9 nucleotides line up with TRBD1. Germline trimming cut 6 bases from V and 6 bases from J; bases unmatched to any gene: 15. The CDR3 consists of 17 residues. The CDR3 loop is CASSRTPGQGAGQPQHF. The CDR3 region has the DNA TGTGCCAGCAGCCGCACACCGGGACAGGGAGCGGGTCAGCCCCAGCATTTT.

The rearrangement links TRBV6-1 to TRBJ2-5; D unresolved. Germline V gene lookup returns CDR1 MNHNS and CDR2 SASEGT. V was pared by 7 bases and J by 0 bases, with 9 bases between. This CDR3 spans 13 amino acids. CDR3 amino acids: CASMKGYQETQYF. CDR3 DNA sequence: TGTGCCAGCATGAAGGGATACCAAGAGACCCAGTACTTC.

This chain links TRBV6-1 with TRBJ1-1, with no clear D. Trimming removed 1 base at V and 1 base at J, with 4 bases between. Germline lookup yields CDR1 MNHNS and CDR2 SASEGT. This CDR3 contains 13 residues. This chain's CDR3 is CASSEGGNTEAFF. As DNA, the CDR3 is TGTGCCAGCAGTGAAGGGGGGAACACTGAAGCTTTCTTT.

Comments on this clonotype: Possible read error: a much larger clone is one base away. The chain is built from TRBV18 and TRBJ2-5, with 7 bases identical to TRBD1. The end of the DNA is better explained by TRBJ2-7, so the J call may be wrong. This CDR3 is 13 amino acids long. Germline V gene data show CDR1 as KGHSH and CDR2 as LQKENI. The CDR3 DNA follows: TGTGCCAGCCCACTACAGGGGAACCACGAGCAGTACTTC. It translates to CASPLQGNHEQYF.

This clonotype was counted at least ten times. This sequence joins TRBV20-1 and TRBJ1-5; tentatively, D is TRBD1 (5 bases). CDR1 and CDR2 (germline): DFQATT, SNEGSKA (reference sequence). The CDR3 length is 13 residues. V was cut by 1 base and J by 7 bases, with 11 bases left in between. The CDR3, as DNA: TGCAGTGCTAGAGTCAGGGCGGGGCAGCCCCAGCATTTT. Its protein product is CSARVRAGQPQHF.

This clonotype was picked up a small number of times. A much larger clone is a single base away; this may be a read error. The chain recombines TRBV27 with TRBJ2-5; no firm D call. Near its end, the DNA agrees better with TRBJ2-7, so the J call may be wrong. The CDR3 length is 13 residues. Germline V gene sequence: CDR1 MNHEY, CDR2 SMNVEV (reference sequence). CDR3 nucleotides: TGTGCCAGCAGTTTTGGGGTTCCCTACGAGCAGTACTTC. It specifies CASSFGVPYEQYF.